One and the same sample provided the 17 T cell receptor beta chains below, sequenced in a study of blood T cell repertoires in COVID-19. Profiling relied on immunoSEQ multiplex PCR, and the TCRdb table lists in-frame clones only, not all of them. The sample has 260,000 or so clones; about 83% are singletons. Sequences were obtained from PBMCs or T cells enriched from blood (not recorded which). All receptors derive from a woman aged 35 to 49 who had been exposed to COVID-19.

The chain employs TRBV6-2 or TRBV6-3 and TRBJ2-5; TRBD2 matches at 10 bases. The CDR3 loop spans 15 amino acids. The junction had 3 bases not matched to a gene; V was cut back by 0 bases and J by 5 bases. Germline loops: CDR1 MNHEY, CDR2 SVGEGT. CDR3 loop: CASSYSTSGQETQYF. The CDR3 DNA sequence: TGTGCCAGCAGTTACTCGACTAGCGGGCAGGAGACCCAGTACTTC.

CDR3 amino acids: CASSQGSGAGELFF. CDR3 nucleotide sequence: TGTGCCAGCAGCCAAGGCTCAGGGGCCGGGGAGCTGTTTTTT. The J gene is TRBJ2-2, the V gene TRBV3-1 (or the pseudogene TRBV3-2); D is possibly TRBD1 (6 bases). Germline V lookup: CDR1 LGHDT, CDR2 YNNKEL (reference sequence). V lost 1 base and J 6 bases, leaving 9 bases between the germline ends. The CDR3 runs to 14 residues.

This chain connects TRBV18 to TRBJ1-4, with D unresolved. V was pared by 2 bases and J by 4 bases, with 11 bases between. The CDR3 is 15 residues long. Germline CDR1 reads KGHSH; CDR2 reads LQKENI. The CDR3 sequence is CASSPDGPVNEKLFF. The CDR3 DNA reads as TGTGCCAGCTCACCAGATGGGCCGGTTAATGAAAAACTGTTTTTT.

The chain links TRBV7-9 to TRBJ1-1; D is unclear. Between the trimmed V and J ends, which lost 5 bases and 4 bases, there was a span of 8 bases. The germline V gene encodes CDR1 SEHNR and CDR2 FQNEAQ (reference sequence). This CDR3 region has 12 residues. The CDR3 is CASSPRRTEAFF. CDR3 coding DNA: TGTGCCAGCAGCCCCCGTCGCACTGAAGCTTTCTTT.

CDR3 DNA: TGTGCCAGCAGCGCTAAACAGGGGTTATACTCCTACGAGCAGTACTTC. Encoded protein: CASSAKQGLYSYEQYF. The chain joins TRBV11-2 to TRBJ2-7; 7 bases are shared with TRBD1. The CDR3 totals 16 residues. Per the germline V gene, CDR1 is SGHAT and CDR2 is FQNNGV. The ends lost 5 bases at V and 0 bases at J; junction bases unmatched: 10.

This chain connects TRBV5-1 to TRBJ2-7; 13 positions agree with TRBD2. The CDR3 is 14 residues long. The V and J ends lost 3 bases and 7 bases, in that order; junction bases with no gene match: 4. Per germline, CDR1 SGHRS and CDR2 YFSETQ. The DNA of the CDR3 is TGCGCCAGCAGCTACGGGACTAGCGGGGTTGAGCAGTACTTC. Its translation is CASSYGTSGVEQYF.

The chain couples TRBV5-5 to TRBJ2-1; weak D call: TRBD2 (6 bases). CDR3 size: 15 residues. V lost 1 base and J 6 bases, leaving 14 bases between the germline ends. Per the germline V gene, CDR1 is SGHKS and CDR2 is YYEKEE (reference sequence). The CDR3 nucleotides are TGTGCCAGCAGCTTGTTGGTAGGAGGGCCCAATGAGCAGTTCTTC. Translating gives CASSLLVGGPNEQFF.

The V call is TRBV3-1 (or the pseudogene TRBV3-2), the J call TRBJ2-7, with 8 bases fitting TRBD2. The CDR3 runs 16 residues. Trimming at V came to 0 bases and at J to 3 bases, leaving 7 bases not matched to a gene. Germline V gives CDR1 LGHDT, CDR2 YNNKEL (reference sequence). Here the CDR3 reads CASSQDVGGGRYEQYF. CDR3 bases: TGTGCCAGCAGCCAAGACGTCGGGGGGGGCCGCTACGAGCAGTACTTC.

The genes are TRBV19 and TRBJ2-7; D is ambiguous. CDR3 length equals 14 residues. V dropped 1 base and J dropped 4 bases, with 11 bases sitting between them. The germline CDR1 and CDR2 sequences are LNHDA and SQIVND (reference sequence). The CDR3 DNA is TGTGCCAGTAGTATAGGGGTGGAGATGTACGAGCAGTACTTC. It yields the protein CASSIGVEMYEQYF.

The gene calls are TRBV9 and TRBJ1-1, with D hard to call. Deletions cut 4 bases from V and 1 base from J, with 20 bases between. The CDR3 is 17 amino acids. Germline CDR1 SGDLS, CDR2 YYNGEE. This CDR3 reads CASSSQVRLTPNTEAFF. DNA for the CDR3: TGTGCCAGCAGCTCGCAAGTAAGACTCACACCGAACACTGAAGCTTTCTTT.

This rearrangement joins TRBV30 to TRBJ2-5; 9 bases map to TRBD2. Germline loops: CDR1 GTSNPN, CDR2 SVGIG (reference sequence). J lost 4 bases, V lost 0 bases, and 9 bases had no gene match. CDR3 length: 16 amino acids. The CDR3 sequence: CAWSVLGGGALETQYF. In nucleotides, the CDR3 is TGTGCCTGGAGTGTACTTGGCGGGGGGGCCTTAGAGACCCAGTACTTC.

The rearrangement uses TRBV19 and TRBJ1-5; D gene ambiguous. The CDR3 spans 15 residues. Germline V lookup: CDR1 LNHDA, CDR2 SQIVND (reference sequence). V was clipped by 6 bases and J by 0 bases, with 12 bases between them. The CDR3 loop is CASRRELYSNQPQHF. The DNA for the CDR3 is TGTGCCAGTAGGAGAGAACTATATAGCAATCAGCCCCAGCATTTT.

The chain uses TRBV7-2 and TRBJ2-7; D uncertain. From germline, CDR1 is SGHTA and CDR2 FQGNSA. V gave up 5 bases and J gave up 0 bases, with 11 bases separating them. The CDR3 is 14 amino acids. The CDR3 DNA is TGTGCCAGCAGCGCAGGATCTATCTCCTACGAGCAGTACTTC. This sequence encodes CASSAGSISYEQYF.

This chain links TRBV19 with TRBJ1-6; D unresolved. Germline-derived CDR1 and CDR2 are LNHDA and SQIVND (reference sequence). Trimming took off 2 bases at V and 6 bases at J, with 8 bases between the two ends. The CDR3 has 14 residues. This CDR3 reads CASSISGVNSPLHF. The CDR3 DNA follows: TGTGCCAGTAGTATAAGCGGGGTTAATTCACCCCTCCACTTT.

The chain is built from TRBV7-8 and TRBJ1-6; tentative D call: TRBD1 (5 bases). The CDR3 totals 18 residues. Germline CDR1 is SGHVS and CDR2 is FQNEAQ. V lost 4 bases to trimming and J lost 2 bases, with 18 bases between them. The CDR3 protein is CASSSQGGGEAYNSPLHF. The CDR3 DNA sequence: TGTGCCAGCAGCTCCCAAGGTGGGGGGGAAGCCTATAATTCACCCCTCCACTTT.

This chain links TRBV13 with TRBJ1-5; TRBD1 aligns across 8 bases. This CDR3 region has 15 residues. Germline V gene sequence: CDR1 PRHDT, CDR2 FYEKMQ (reference sequence). V shed 0 bases and J 9 bases; nucleotides not matched to a gene: 7. The CDR3: CASSLGRTGMWPQHF. CDR3 bases: TGTGCCAGCAGCTTAGGACGGACAGGGATGTGGCCCCAGCATTTT.

The CDR3 region is CASGPGLAGAATNTGELFF. The CDR3 DNA sequence: TGTGCTAGTGGTCCTGGACTAGCGGGGGCCGCTACGAACACCGGGGAGCTGTTTTTT. This chain uses TRBV12-5 with TRBJ2-2; TRBD2 agrees at 13 bases. Germline values: CDR1 LGHNT, CDR2 FRNRAP. The CDR3 extends over 19 amino acids. Losses at the gene ends were 5 bases for V and 0 bases for J; bases not matched to a gene: 9. The full variable domain, in which reference TRBV12-5 and TRBJ2-2 provide the parts outside the CDR3, is DARVTQTPRHKVTEMGQEVTMRCQPILGHNTVFWYRQTMMQGLELLAYFRNRAPLDDSGMPKDRFSAEMPDATLATLKIQPSEPRDSAVYFCASGPGLAGAATNTGELFFGEGSRLTVL.